The subject of this entry is one T cell receptor beta chain. Its cognate antigen is unknown. Next came a second PCR, run for about 7 to 12 cycles, which used a sample-barcoded 5' primer along with a J-beta primer mix. All samples yielded 3 million or more CDR3-containing paired-end reads. Using its own MiXCR run on the 5' RACE reads, TCRdb lists one record per CDR3 protein. The sample lists a few hundred thousand distinct CDR3 sequences, 27% seen once, with over 25% in the top ten. The data were obtained in a study of blood T cells in healthy people across ages. Whole-study results and caveats: Percentage of naive T cells showed a strong correlation with TCR beta diversity.

Germline trimming cut 4 bases from V and 6 bases from J; bases unmatched to any gene: 4. The CDR3 loop spans 14 amino acids. The specimen sequenced was blood. This TCR derives from a woman in her 70s in good health. J is TRBJ2-7 and V is TRBV12-3 or TRBV12-4, with TRBD1 matching 12 bases. CDR3 sequence: CASSSRGQGAEQYF. The CDR3, as DNA: TGTGCCAGCAGTTCTCGGGGACAGGGGGCCGAGCAGTACTTC.